The rows below give T cell receptor beta chains drawn from one sample of a study of long-term antiretroviral therapy in people with HIV. Some clones are missing from TCRdb's copy, which holds only in-frame ones; the method was immunoSEQ multiplex PCR. Altogether about 24,000 clones are present, around 83% being singletons, with the ten largest covering roughly 5.7%. The sequencing here drew on unsorted PBMCs, taken 0.7 years before starting antiretroviral therapy. The receptors were gathered from a man aged 30 to 45 with HIV. Both conserved end residues are part of each CDR3. A D gene is named only where the DNA matches it firmly. Clone size is stated in some rows and not others, as once, few, many or a class when expanded.

V	length	size	D	J	DNA	CDR3
TRBV7-7	13	once	.	TRBJ2-2	TGTGCTAGCAGCCCCATGGACACCGGGGAGCTGTTTTTT	CASSPMDTGELFF
TRBV10-3	13	.	TRBD2	TRBJ2-5	TGTGCCATCAGTAGGACTAGGCAAGAGACCCAGTACTTC	CAISRTRQETQYF
TRBV19	14	few	TRBD1	TRBJ1-1	TGTGCCAGTCGCACACAGGGGTTGAACACTGAAGCTTTCTTT	CASRTQGLNTEAFF
TRBV5-1	15	.	TRBD1	TRBJ1-1	TGCGCCAGCAGCACCGGACAGGGAAGGAACACTGAAGCTTTCTTT	CASSTGQGRNTEAFF
TRBV9	16	.	TRBD1	TRBJ1-2	TGTGCCAGCAGCGCCGGGACAGGGGACGGAGTGGATGGCTACACCTTC	CASSAGTGDGVDGYTF
TRBV7-2	11	few	.	TRBJ2-7	TGTGCCAGCAGCCTACAGGTTGAGCAGTACTTC	CASSLQVEQYF
TRBV28	16	few	TRBD1	TRBJ1-2	TGTGCCAGCAGTTACTTTCGGGACAGCCATAACTATGGCTACACCTTC	CASSYFRDSHNYGYTF
TRBV18	15	.	TRBD2	TRBJ2-3	TGTGCCAGCTCACTTTCTAGCGGTTCTTTCGATACGCAGTATTTT	CASSLSSGSFDTQYF
TRBV7-9	18	once	TRBD2	TRBJ2-1	TGTGCCAGCAGCTCCGGGACTAGCGGGAGAAAATCCTACAATGAGCAGTTCTTC	CASSSGTSGRKSYNEQFF
TRBV7-2	12	.	.	TRBJ2-5	TGTGCCAGCAGCTCCCAAAATGAGGCCCAGTACTTC	CASSSQNEAQYF
TRBV9	15	.	TRBD1	TRBJ2-7	TGTGCCAGCAGCGCCGGACAGGGAAGCTCCTACGAGCAGTACTTC	CASSAGQGSSYEQYF
TRBV7-8	12	once	TRBD1	TRBJ1-2	TGTGCCAGCAGCATCGGACAGGGTGGCTACACCTTC	CASSIGQGGYTF
TRBV28	14	.	.	TRBJ1-5	TGTGCCAGCAGTTTGCCCGGGGAGGGTAAGCCCCAGCATTTT	CASSLPGEGKPQHF
TRBV21-1	17	.	.	TRBJ2-6	TGTGCCAGCAACCCAGCGGGAGGGAGCTCTGGGGCCAACGTCCTGACTTTC	CASNPAGGSSGANVLTF
TRBV6-6	16	.	.	TRBJ1-4	TGTGCCAGCAGTTATTCTGTGCAGGCAGTGAATGAAAAACTGTTTTTT	CASSYSVQAVNEKLFF
TRBV7-8	14	.	.	TRBJ1-1	TGTGCCAGCAGCTTAGTTGGGATAGAAACTGAAGCTTTCTTT	CASSLVGIETEAFF
TRBV19	14	.	.	TRBJ1-1	TGTGCCAGTAGTTGGGGAAGGGGGAACACTGAAGCTTTCTTT	CASSWGRGNTEAFF
TRBV5-1	15	once	TRBD1	TRBJ2-5	TGCGCCAGCAGCTTGGACGGGACAGGGCAAGAGACCCAGTACTTC	CASSLDGTGQETQYF
TRBV15	17	few	TRBD1	TRBJ1-6	TGTGCCACCAGCAGAGATAACCCCGGGACAGTCAATTCACCCCTCCACTTT	CATSRDNPGTVNSPLHF
TRBV10-3	12	.	.	TRBJ2-7	TGTGCCATCAGTGACAGCCCCTACGAGCAGTACTTC	CAISDSPYEQYF
TRBV30	13	.	.	TRBJ1-5	TGTGCCTGGAGTGGGGGGGGCCAGCAGCCCCAGCATTTT	CAWSGGGQQPQHF
TRBV5-4	17	.	TRBD1	TRBJ2-7	TGTGCCAGCAGCCCCCTCCTCCCGGGACAGGGATATTACGAGCAGTACTTC	CASSPLLPGQGYYEQYF
TRBV28	16	.	TRBD1	TRBJ1-6	TGTGCCAGCAGTCCCTTCGGGACAGAGAATAATTCACCCCTCCACTTT	CASSPFGTENNSPLHF
TRBV30	13	once	.	TRBJ1-5	TGTGCCTGGAGTCCAGGGTACAATCAGCCCCAGCATTTT	CAWSPGYNQPQHF
TRBV28	13	.	.	TRBJ2-1	TGTGCCAGCAGCTATTCACGGGGTTGGGAGCAGTTCTTC	CASSYSRGWEQFF
TRBV4-2	13	.	.	TRBJ1-5	TGTGCCAGCAGCCAAGATCTGAGTCAGCCCCAGCATTTT	CASSQDLSQPQHF
TRBV7-6	13	.	.	TRBJ1-1	TGTGCCAGCAGCTTGGAGTTGAACACTGAAGCTTTCTTT	CASSLELNTEAFF
TRBV7-2	13	.	.	TRBJ1-6	TGTGCCAGCAGCTACGACAGAGATTCACCCCTCCACTTT	CASSYDRDSPLHF